The clone carrying this TCR beta chain occurred a few times. Its target is not known. Clones were read by immunoSEQ multiplex PCR, and TCRdb kept only the in-frame ones, dropping some. The table has around 29,000 clones, 76% seen once. Before the COVID-19 pandemic, during about 2011-2019, CD4+ T cells were taken from unexposed donors. Isolation of CD4+ T cells took place after 10 days in culture. The data belong to a study of CD4 T cells in relation to SARS-CoV-2 and coronaviruses. Study summary: After roughly eleven days of antigen culture, PBMC TCR beta CDR3s were sequenced.

The CDR3 contains 15 residues. CDR1 SNHLY and CDR2 FYNNEI come from the germline V gene. The V gene lost 6 bases and the J gene lost 2 bases, with 11 bases spanning the gap. The TCR originated in a human donor in good health. Sequenced: CD4+ T cells from PBMCs, cultured in vitro. The J gene is TRBJ2-6, the V gene TRBV2; tentative D call: TRBD2 (5 bases). The DNA of the CDR3 is TGTGCCAGCAGCGGTCGGGAACCTGGGGCCAACGTCCTGACTTTC. Amino acid sequence: CASSGREPGANVLTF.